This TCR beta chain emerged from a study of blood T cell repertoires in COVID-19. The assay was immunoSEQ multiplex PCR, and TCRdb's table has in-frame clones only and misses some. Of about 120,000 clones in the sample, about 88% were seen once. The germline CDR1 and CDR2 sequences are SGDLS and YYNGEE. The V segment lost 1 base and the J segment 4 bases; nucleotides outside the gene matches: 1. CDR3 length equals 13 residues. Sequencing used peripheral blood. The V and J genes are TRBV9 and TRBJ2-5, with TRBD1 matching 7 bases. This clonotype was obtained from a woman aged 70-85 years who had recovered from COVID-19. CDR3 loop: CASSVRQGETQYF. The CDR3 DNA sequence: TGTGCCAGCAGCGTACGACAGGGAGAGACCCAGTACTTC.